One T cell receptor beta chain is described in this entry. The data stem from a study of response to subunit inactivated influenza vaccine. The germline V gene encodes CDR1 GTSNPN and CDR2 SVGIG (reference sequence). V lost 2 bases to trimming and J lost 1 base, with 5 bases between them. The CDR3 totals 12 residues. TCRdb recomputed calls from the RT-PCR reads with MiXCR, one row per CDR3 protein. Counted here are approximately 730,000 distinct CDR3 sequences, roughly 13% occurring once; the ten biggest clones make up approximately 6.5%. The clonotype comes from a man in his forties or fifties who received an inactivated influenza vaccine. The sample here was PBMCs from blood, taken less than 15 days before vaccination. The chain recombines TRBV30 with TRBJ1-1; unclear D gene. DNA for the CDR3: TGTGCCTGGAGTCCCAGGAACACTGAAGCTTTCTTT. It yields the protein CAWSPRNTEAFF.